This T cell receptor (beta chain) is drawn from a study of shared clonotypes between healthy human individuals. The CDR3 extends over 16 amino acids. Germline V gene data show CDR1 as LGHNT and CDR2 as FRNRAP. V was pared by 6 bases and J by 8 bases, with 8 bases of the junction left unmatched. It was CD45RO-negative cells, positively selected for CCR7, that made up naive CD8 cells, with terminally differentiated effector memory CD45RA+ cells excluded. Assay used: immunoSEQ multiplex PCR; TCRdb lists only in-frame clones, some missing. Of about 600,000 clones in the sample, more than 95% were seen once. This clone was found once.

Input material: naive CD8+ T cells sorted from blood. The TCR comes from a man aged 25 to 45 in good health. J is TRBJ2-1 and V is TRBV12-5; 15 nucleotides align to TRBD2. The CDR3 is CASGEGTSGRIDEQFF. The CDR3 DNA follows: TGTGCTAGTGGAGAAGGGACTAGCGGGAGGATTGATGAGCAGTTCTTC.